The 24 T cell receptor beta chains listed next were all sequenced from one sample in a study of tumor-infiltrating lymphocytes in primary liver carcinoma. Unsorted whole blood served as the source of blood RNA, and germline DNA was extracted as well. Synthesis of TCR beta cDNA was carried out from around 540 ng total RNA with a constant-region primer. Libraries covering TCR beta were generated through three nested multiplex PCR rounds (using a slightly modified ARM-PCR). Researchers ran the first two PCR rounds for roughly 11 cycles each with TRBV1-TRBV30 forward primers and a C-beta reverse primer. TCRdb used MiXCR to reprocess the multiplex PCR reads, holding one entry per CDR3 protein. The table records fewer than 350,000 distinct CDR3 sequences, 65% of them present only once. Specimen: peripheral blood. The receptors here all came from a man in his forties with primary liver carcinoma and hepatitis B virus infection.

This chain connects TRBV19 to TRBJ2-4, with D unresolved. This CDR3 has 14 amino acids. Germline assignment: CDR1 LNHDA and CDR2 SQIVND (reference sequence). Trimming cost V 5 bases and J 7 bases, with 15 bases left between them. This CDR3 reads CASSEDHSRNIQYF. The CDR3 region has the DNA TGTGCCAGTAGTGAAGACCATAGTAGGAACATTCAGTACTTC.

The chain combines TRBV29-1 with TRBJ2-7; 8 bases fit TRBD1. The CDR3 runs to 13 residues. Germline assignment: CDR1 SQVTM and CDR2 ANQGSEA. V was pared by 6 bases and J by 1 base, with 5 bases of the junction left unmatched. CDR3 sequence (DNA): TGCAGCGTGAGACAGGGGAAATCCTACGAGCAGTACTTC. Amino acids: CSVRQGKSYEQYF.

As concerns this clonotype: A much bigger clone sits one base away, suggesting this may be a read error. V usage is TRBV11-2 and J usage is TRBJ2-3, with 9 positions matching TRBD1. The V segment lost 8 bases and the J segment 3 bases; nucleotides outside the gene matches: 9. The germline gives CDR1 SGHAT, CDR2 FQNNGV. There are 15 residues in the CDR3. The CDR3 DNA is TGTGCCAGCGGCGTTACAGGGGGCGATACAGATACGCAGTATTTT. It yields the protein CASGVTGGDTDTQYF.

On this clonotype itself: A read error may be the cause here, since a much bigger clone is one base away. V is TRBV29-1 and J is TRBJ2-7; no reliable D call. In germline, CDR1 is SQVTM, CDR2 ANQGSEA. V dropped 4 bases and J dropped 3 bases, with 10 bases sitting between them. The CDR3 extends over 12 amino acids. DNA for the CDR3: TGCAGCGTTGGACTTGGCTACTACGAGCAGTACTTC. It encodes CSVGLGYYEQYF.

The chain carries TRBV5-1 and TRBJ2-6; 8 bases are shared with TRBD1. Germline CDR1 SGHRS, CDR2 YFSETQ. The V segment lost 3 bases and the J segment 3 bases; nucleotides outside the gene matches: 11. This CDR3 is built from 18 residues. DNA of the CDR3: TGCGCCAGCAGCTCGGGACTCCGGACAGGGAGTGGGGCCAACGTCCTGACTTTC. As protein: CASSSGLRTGSGANVLTF.

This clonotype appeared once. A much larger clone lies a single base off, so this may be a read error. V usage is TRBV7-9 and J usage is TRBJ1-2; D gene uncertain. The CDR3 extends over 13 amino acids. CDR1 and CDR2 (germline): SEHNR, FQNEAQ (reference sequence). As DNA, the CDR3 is TGTGCCACCAGCTTTGGGCCTTTCTATGGCTACACCTTC. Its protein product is CATSFGPFYGYTF.

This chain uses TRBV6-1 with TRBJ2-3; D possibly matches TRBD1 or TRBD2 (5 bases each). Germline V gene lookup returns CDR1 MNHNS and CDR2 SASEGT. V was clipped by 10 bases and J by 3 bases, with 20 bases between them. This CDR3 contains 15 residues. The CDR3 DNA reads TGTGCCAACAAGGAGAGGGGCCAGAGAACAGATACGCAGTATTTT. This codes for CANKERGQRTDTQYF.

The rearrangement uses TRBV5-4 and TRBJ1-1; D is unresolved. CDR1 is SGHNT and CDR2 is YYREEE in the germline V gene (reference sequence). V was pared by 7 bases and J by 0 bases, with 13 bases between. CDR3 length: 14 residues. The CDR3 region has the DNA TGTGCCAGCTGGGAGTCGCGATTGAACACTGAAGCTTTCTTT. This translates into CASWESRLNTEAFF.

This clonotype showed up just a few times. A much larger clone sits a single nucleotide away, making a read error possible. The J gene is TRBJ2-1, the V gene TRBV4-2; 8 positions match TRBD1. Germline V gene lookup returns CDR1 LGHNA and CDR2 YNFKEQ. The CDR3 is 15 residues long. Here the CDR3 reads CANSQVSGQVNEQFF. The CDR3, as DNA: TGTGCCAACAGCCAAGTATCGGGACAGGTCAATGAGCAGTTCTTC.

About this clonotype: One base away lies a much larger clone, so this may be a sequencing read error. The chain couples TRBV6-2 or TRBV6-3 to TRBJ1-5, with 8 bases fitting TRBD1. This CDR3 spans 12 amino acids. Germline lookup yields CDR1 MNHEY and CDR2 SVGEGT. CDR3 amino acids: CSGGTGDQPQHF. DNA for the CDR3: TGTTCCGGGGGGACAGGAGATCAGCCCCAGCATTTT.

The DNA for the CDR3 is TGCGCCAGCAACCATATCCCAGGGAGCGGGAGGGCAATCCGCTCATATAATGAGCAGTTCTTC. Protein: CASNHIPGSGRAIRSYNEQFF. The chain employs TRBV4-1 and TRBJ2-1, with TRBD2 matching 10 bases. The CDR3 sequence is 21 residues long. J gave up 7 bases and V 7 bases, and 28 bases lay outside the gene matches. Looked up from germline, CDR1 is MGHRA and CDR2 is YSYEKL.

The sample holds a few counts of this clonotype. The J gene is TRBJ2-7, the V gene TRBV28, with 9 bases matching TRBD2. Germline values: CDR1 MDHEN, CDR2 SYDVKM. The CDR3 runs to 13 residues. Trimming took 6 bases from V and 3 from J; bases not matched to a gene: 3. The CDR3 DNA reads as TGTGCCAGCAGCGGGACTAGCCGCTACGAGCAGTACTTC. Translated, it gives CASSGTSRYEQYF.

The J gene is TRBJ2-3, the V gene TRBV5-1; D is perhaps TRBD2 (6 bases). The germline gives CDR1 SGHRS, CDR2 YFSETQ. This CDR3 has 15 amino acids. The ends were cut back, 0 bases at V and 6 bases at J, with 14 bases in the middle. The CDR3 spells CASSLAGKGGDTQYF. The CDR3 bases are TGCGCCAGCAGCTTGGCAGGTAAGGGAGGCGATACGCAGTATTTT.

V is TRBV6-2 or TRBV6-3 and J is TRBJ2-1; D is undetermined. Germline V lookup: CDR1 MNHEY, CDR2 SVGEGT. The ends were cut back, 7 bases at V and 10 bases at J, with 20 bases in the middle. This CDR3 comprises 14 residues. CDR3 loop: CASTSRRQDEEQFF. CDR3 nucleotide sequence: TGTGCCAGCACCTCCAGGCGGCAGGACGAAGAGCAGTTCTTC.

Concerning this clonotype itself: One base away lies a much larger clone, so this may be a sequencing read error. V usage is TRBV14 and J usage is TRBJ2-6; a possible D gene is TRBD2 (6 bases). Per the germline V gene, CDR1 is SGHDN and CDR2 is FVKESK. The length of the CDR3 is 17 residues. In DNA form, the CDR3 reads TGTGCCAGCAGCCAAGAATCCAGGTCGGGCGGGGCCAACGTCATGACTTTC. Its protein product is CASSQESRSGGANVMTF.

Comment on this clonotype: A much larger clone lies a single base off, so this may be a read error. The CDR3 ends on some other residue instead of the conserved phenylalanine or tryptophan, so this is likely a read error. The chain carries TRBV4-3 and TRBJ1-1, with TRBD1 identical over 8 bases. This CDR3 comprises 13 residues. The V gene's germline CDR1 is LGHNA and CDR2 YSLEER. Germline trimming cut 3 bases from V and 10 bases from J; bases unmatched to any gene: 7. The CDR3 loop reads CASSQATGGLAFI. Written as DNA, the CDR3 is TGCGCCAGCAGCCAGGCAACAGGGGGGCTAGCTTTCATT.

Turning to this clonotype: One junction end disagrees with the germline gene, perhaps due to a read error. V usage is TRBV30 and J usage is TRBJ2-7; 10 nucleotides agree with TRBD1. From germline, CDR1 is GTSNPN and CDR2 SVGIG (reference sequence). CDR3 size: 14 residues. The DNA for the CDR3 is TGTGCCTGGCGCAGGGACAGGGGCCCCTACGAGCGGTACTTC. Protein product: CAWRRDRGPYERYF.

The CDR3 DNA sequence: TGCGCCAGCAGCTTGCAGGCAGCTTCTAACTATGGCTACACCTTC. Amino acids: CASSLQAASNYGYTF. The chain carries TRBV5-1 and TRBJ1-2; no firm D call. Trimming took 1 base from V and 0 from J, leaving 10 bases between them. The CDR3 is 15 amino acids. Germline CDR1 and CDR2: SGHRS and YFSETQ. Looking up the rest from reference TRBV5-1 and TRBJ1-2 gives the full variable domain: KAGVTQTPRYLIKTRGQQVTLSCSPISGHRSVSWYQQTPGQGLQFLFEYFSETQRNKGNFPGRFSGRQFSNSRSEMNVSTLELGDSALYLCASSLQAASNYGYTFGSGTRLTVV.

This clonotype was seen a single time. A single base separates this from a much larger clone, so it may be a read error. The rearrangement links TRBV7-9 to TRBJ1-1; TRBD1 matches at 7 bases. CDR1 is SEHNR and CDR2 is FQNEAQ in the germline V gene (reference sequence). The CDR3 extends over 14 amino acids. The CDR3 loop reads CASSLRDSDTESFF. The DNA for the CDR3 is TGTGCCAGCAGCTTACGGGACAGCGACACTGAATCTTTCTTT.

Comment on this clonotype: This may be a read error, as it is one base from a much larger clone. The CDR3 DNA follows: TGCAGCGTGTTGGTGGACAGGGATACCTACGAGCAGTACTTC. This gives the protein CSVLVDRDTYEQYF. V usage is TRBV29-1 and J usage is TRBJ2-7, with 8 nucleotides matching TRBD1. V shed 6 bases and J 2 bases; nucleotides not matched to a gene: 9. Per germline, CDR1 SQVTM and CDR2 ANQGSEA. CDR3 length: 14 amino acids.

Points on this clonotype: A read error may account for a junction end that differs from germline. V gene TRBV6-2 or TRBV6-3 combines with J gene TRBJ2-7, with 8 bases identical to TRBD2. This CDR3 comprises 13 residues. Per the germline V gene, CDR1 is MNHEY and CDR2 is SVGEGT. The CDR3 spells CASLGTRGTQQYF. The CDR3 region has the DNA TGCGCCAGCCTCGGGACTAGAGGGACCCAGCAGTACTTC.

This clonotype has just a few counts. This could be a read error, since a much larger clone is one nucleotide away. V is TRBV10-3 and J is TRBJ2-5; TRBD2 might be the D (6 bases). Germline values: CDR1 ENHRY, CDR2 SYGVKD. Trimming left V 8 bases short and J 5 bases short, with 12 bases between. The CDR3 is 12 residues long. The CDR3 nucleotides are TGTGCCATCGGAGGGGCCCCTGAGACCCAGTACTTC. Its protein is CAIGGAPETQYF.

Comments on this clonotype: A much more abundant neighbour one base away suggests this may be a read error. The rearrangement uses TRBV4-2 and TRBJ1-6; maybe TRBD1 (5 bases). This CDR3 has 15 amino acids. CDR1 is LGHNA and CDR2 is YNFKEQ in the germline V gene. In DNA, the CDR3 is TGTGCCAGCAGCGGGGACCGGGATCCGAATTCACTCCTCCACTTT. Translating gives CASSGDRDPNSLLHF.

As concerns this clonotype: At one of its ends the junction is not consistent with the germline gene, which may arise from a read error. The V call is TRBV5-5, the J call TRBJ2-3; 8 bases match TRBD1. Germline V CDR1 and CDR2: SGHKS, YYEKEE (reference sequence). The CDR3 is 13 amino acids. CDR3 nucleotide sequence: TGTGCCAACAGCATGGACAGGGTCCTTACGCAGTATTTT. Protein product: CANSMDRVLTQYF. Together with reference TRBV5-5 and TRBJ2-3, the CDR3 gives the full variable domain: DAGVTQSPTHLIKTRGQQVTLRCSPISGHKSVSWYQQVLGQGPQFIFQYYEKEERGRGNFPDRFSARQFPNYSSELNVNALLLGDSALYLCANSMDRVLTQYFGPGTRLTVL.